The 16 T cell receptor beta chains presented below share a single source sample, sequenced in a study of blood T cell repertoires in COVID-19. This table comes from immunoSEQ multiplex PCR, and its TCRdb copy is limited to in-frame clones, with some not included. The data show approximately 110,000 clones, 75% to 90% seen once. Material for sequencing was peripheral blood. These receptors originate from a woman over 75 with acute or convalescent COVID-19.

The chain couples TRBV25-1 to TRBJ2-7, with a possible D match to TRBD1 (5 bases). The germline V and J ends were trimmed by 4 bases and 3 bases, with 22 bases remaining between them. This CDR3 is built from 17 residues. The germline gives CDR1 MGHDK, CDR2 SYGVNS. The CDR3 DNA sequence: TGTGCCAGCAGTGCGGACGATAGGGGAACGCTCTTCTACGAGCAGTACTTC. Translating it yields CASSADDRGTLFYEQYF.

This clone was counted once. CDR3 DNA: TGTGCCAGCAGCCCGGGACAGGCATCCTACAATGAGCAGTTCTTC. Encoded protein: CASSPGQASYNEQFF. The rearrangement uses TRBV11-3 and TRBJ2-1, with TRBD1 identical over 8 bases. The CDR3 extends over 15 amino acids. Germline V CDR1 and CDR2: SGHNT, YENEEA. Trimming cost V 5 bases and J 1 base; bases outside gene matches: 4. Full variable domain (remainder filled in from reference TRBV11-3 and TRBJ2-1): EAGVVQSPRYKIIEKKQPVAFWCNPISGHNTLYWYLQNLGQGPELLIRYENEEAVDDSQLPKDRFSAERLKGVDSTLKIQPAELGDSAVYLCASSPGQASYNEQFFGPGTRLTVL.

The CDR3 sequence: CATSRDGHNSRPETQYF. The CDR3 nucleotides read TGTGCCACCAGCAGAGATGGGCACAACTCCCGGCCAGAGACCCAGTACTTC. The V and J genes are TRBV15 and TRBJ2-5, with D uncertain. Looked up from germline, CDR1 is LNHNV and CDR2 is YYDKDF (reference sequence). The CDR3 extends over 17 amino acids. Deletions cut 0 bases from V and 4 bases from J, with 18 bases between.

This clone was seen just once. V and J are TRBV28 and TRBJ2-5; D might be TRBD1 (5 bases). Germline assignment: CDR1 MDHEN and CDR2 SYDVKM. Trimming pared 3 bases from V and 5 bases from J, leaving 10 bases between. There are 13 residues in the CDR3. The CDR3 coding sequence is TGTGCCAGCAGTTTGGGGCGGCTTGAGACCCAGTACTTC. This sequence encodes CASSLGRLETQYF. Full variable domain (rest looked up from reference TRBV28 and TRBJ2-5): DVKVTQSSRYLVKRTGEKVFLECVQDMDHENMFWYRQDPGLGLRLIYFSYDVKMKEKGDIPEGYSVSREKKERFSLILESASTNQTSMYLCASSLGRLETQYFGPGTRLLVL.

V is TRBV4-1 and J is TRBJ1-1, with D tentatively TRBD1 (5 bases). Trimming stripped 8 bases from V and 3 bases from J, with 19 bases between. The CDR3 covers 15 residues. Per the germline V gene, CDR1 is MGHRA and CDR2 is YSYEKL. The chain's CDR3 is CASVGGIGWYTEAFF. The CDR3 DNA follows: TGCGCCAGCGTCGGGGGAATAGGTTGGTACACTGAAGCTTTCTTT.

J is TRBJ1-4 and V is TRBV6-5, with 8 bases that match TRBD1. Germline V CDR1 and CDR2: MNHEY, SVGAGI. The CDR3 has 14 residues. V lost 8 bases to trimming and J lost 8 bases; unmatched junction nucleotides: 10. The CDR3 DNA reads TGTGCCAGCGGCGACAGGGGAGTACGAGAAAAACTGTTTTTT. Its protein is CASGDRGVREKLFF.

This clone occurred a few times. The CDR3 here is CASSPPGDEQFF. DNA of the CDR3: TGTGCCAGCAGCCCCCCAGGGGATGAGCAGTTCTTC. The J gene is TRBJ2-1, the V gene TRBV5-4; a weak D match, TRBD1 (6 bases). V shed 4 bases and J shed 8 bases, with 10 bases lying between them. The CDR3 totals 12 residues. CDR1 and CDR2 from the germline V gene are SGHNT and YYREEE (reference sequence). Full variable domain (outside the CDR3, taken from reference TRBV5-4 and TRBJ2-1): ETGVTQSPTHLIKTRGQQVTLRCSSQSGHNTVSWYQQALGQGPQFIFQYYREEENGRGNFPPRFSGLQFPNYSSELNVNALELDDSALYLCASSPPGDEQFFGPGTRLTVL.

The chain links TRBV2 to TRBJ2-7; 7 bases align to TRBD1. The CDR3 totals 14 residues. From germline, CDR1 is SNHLY and CDR2 FYNNEI. V gave up 5 bases and J gave up 0 bases; unmatched junction bases: 4. The CDR3 loop reads CASSLGQISYEQYF. DNA of the CDR3: TGTGCCAGCAGTTTGGGACAGATCTCCTACGAGCAGTACTTC.

This clone showed up just a few times. This chain joins TRBV19 and TRBJ1-6; D is uncertain. The V gene lost 8 bases and the J gene lost 0 bases, with 8 bases spanning the gap. The CDR3 covers 14 residues. Germline V gene data show CDR1 as LNHDA and CDR2 as SQIVND (reference sequence). The CDR3 DNA reads as TGTGCCAGTCGATACAGCTCCTATAATTCACCCCTCCACTTT. Its translation: CASRYSSYNSPLHF.

The rearrangement links TRBV6-1 to TRBJ2-7; 9 bases match TRBD1. CDR1 and CDR2 (germline): MNHNS, SASEGT. Losses at the gene ends were 5 bases for V and 4 bases for J; bases not matched to a gene: 6. The CDR3 contains 14 residues. DNA of the CDR3: TGTGCCAGCAGTTCTGCCGGGACAGGGTACGAGCAGTACTTC. Its protein product is CASSSAGTGYEQYF.

The chain joins TRBV11-2 to TRBJ2-7, with D possibly matching TRBD1 (6 bases). Germline lookup yields CDR1 SGHAT and CDR2 FQNNGV. V lost 5 bases to trimming and J lost 0 bases, with 14 bases between them. The CDR3 is made up of 15 amino acids. CDR3 bases: TGTGCCAGCAGCCTGGGACACCATACCTCCTACGAGCAGTACTTC. Amino acid sequence: CASSLGHHTSYEQYF.

The chain carries TRBV4-3 and TRBJ2-7; perhaps TRBD1 as D (6 bases). CDR1 LGHNA and CDR2 YSLEER come from the germline V gene. The V end lost 3 bases, the J end lost 6 bases, and 21 bases lay between the germline ends. CDR3 length: 16 residues. CDR3 loop: CASSHNSQGLLSEQYF. The CDR3 DNA reads as TGCGCCAGCAGCCATAATAGCCAGGGGCTTCTCTCCGAGCAGTACTTC.

This chain connects TRBV7-2 to TRBJ1-1; D possibly corresponds to TRBD1 (5 bases). The CDR3 contains 12 residues. Germline CDR1 reads SGHTA; CDR2 reads FQGNSA. Trimming removed 4 bases at V and 11 bases at J, with 14 bases between. CDR3 in amino acids: CASSYWSGRAFF. CDR3 DNA: TGTGCCAGCAGCTATTGGTCAGGGAGGGCTTTCTTT.

The genes are TRBV6-5 and TRBJ1-1; possible D gene TRBD1, 5 bases. Germline V CDR1 and CDR2: MNHEY, SVGAGI. The CDR3 covers 13 residues. The V gene lost 1 base and the J gene lost 5 bases, with 8 bases spanning the gap. Here the CDR3 reads CASSYWGGTEAFF. DNA for the CDR3: TGTGCCAGCAGTTACTGGGGGGGAACTGAAGCTTTCTTT.

CDR3 loop: CAISRGTSGGDEQFF. Here the CDR3 DNA reads TGTGCCATCAGTCGGGGGACTAGCGGGGGTGATGAGCAGTTCTTC. The rearrangement links TRBV10-3 to TRBJ2-1; 14 nucleotides align to TRBD2. Germline CDR1 reads ENHRY; CDR2 reads SYGVKD. CDR3 length equals 15 residues. With V trimmed by 5 bases and J by 8 bases, 5 bases remained unmatched.

J is TRBJ1-1 and V is TRBV7-3; no reliable D call. Germline CDR1 is SGHTA and CDR2 is FQGTGA. The CDR3 sequence is 13 residues long. V was pared by 5 bases and J by 3 bases, with 10 bases between. This CDR3 is CASSLTRDTEAFF. Here the CDR3 DNA reads TGTGCCAGCAGCCTCACCCGCGACACTGAAGCTTTCTTT. Full variable domain (rest looked up from reference TRBV7-3 and TRBJ1-1): GAGVSQTPSNKVTEKGKYVELRCDPISGHTALYWYRQSLGQGPEFLIYFQGTGAADDSGLPNDRFFAVRPEGSVSTLKIQRTERGDSAVYLCASSLTRDTEAFFGQGTRLTVV.